One sample yielded the 29 T cell receptor beta chains listed below, sequenced in a study of cytomegalovirus exposure and HLA in healthy donors. 60 Vbeta and 13 Jbeta primers were used in PCR. Assay: immunoSEQ multiplex PCR; the TCRdb copy retains only in-frame clones and omits some. The table has about 170,000 clones, around 78% seen once. Sample: PBMCs. These TCRs come from a woman under 40 in good health and CMV-seropositive.

Only one count was recorded for this clone. The chain links TRBV29-1 to TRBJ1-1, with 7 bases that match TRBD1. Trimming took 8 bases from V and 5 from J; bases not matched to a gene: 8. The CDR3 runs 12 residues. Germline V gene data show CDR1 as SQVTM and CDR2 as ANQGSEA. The CDR3 reads CSPKQGLTEAFF. The CDR3 bases are TGCAGCCCAAAACAGGGGTTAACTGAAGCTTTCTTT.

The chain links TRBV27 to TRBJ1-2; tentatively, D is TRBD1 (5 bases). V was cut by 7 bases and J by 4 bases, with 13 bases left in between. Germline CDR1 MNHEY, CDR2 SMNVEV (reference sequence). The CDR3 extends over 13 amino acids. CDR3 residues: CASTPRGGYGYTF. CDR3 nucleotides: TGTGCCAGCACACCCCGCGGGGGCTATGGCTACACCTTC.

This chain joins TRBV18 and TRBJ1-1; 10 nucleotides match TRBD1. After removal of 0 bases from V and 11 bases from J, the junction contained 9 bases not matched to a gene. This CDR3 is built from 15 residues. The germline V gene encodes CDR1 KGHSH and CDR2 LQKENI. The CDR3 is CASSPPGQGLDLAFF. The CDR3 DNA sequence: TGTGCCAGCTCACCACCGGGACAGGGGTTAGATCTGGCTTTCTTT.

This chain connects TRBV2 to TRBJ2-7, with 14 bases aligning to TRBD2. The CDR3 has 17 amino acids. Per germline, CDR1 SNHLY and CDR2 FYNNEI. J was trimmed by 3 bases and V by 2 bases; bases with no gene match: 6. In nucleotides, the CDR3 is TGTGCCAGCAGTGAAACCGGGACTAGCGGGAGTAGCTACGAGCAGTACTTC. It encodes CASSETGTSGSSYEQYF.

Notes on this clone: At one boundary the junction diverges from the germline segment, which might be a read error. The chain carries TRBV13 and TRBJ1-1; 7 nucleotides agree with TRBD1. The CDR3 runs to 15 residues. In germline, CDR1 is PRHDT, CDR2 FYEKMQ (reference sequence). The DNA for the CDR3 is TGTGTCAGCAGCATAGGGGGACAGCCGAACACTGAAGCTTTCTTT. This sequence encodes CVSSIGGQPNTEAFF.

V gene TRBV5-4 combines with J gene TRBJ1-1; maybe TRBD1 (6 bases). Germline CDR1 SGHNT, CDR2 YYREEE (reference sequence). The CDR3 extends over 14 amino acids. Trimming removed 3 bases from V and 1 base from J, with 10 bases in between. CDR3 nucleotide sequence: TGTGCCAGCAGCTCAGGACAGAGGAACACTGAAGCTTTCTTT. It yields the protein CASSSGQRNTEAFF.

V and J are TRBV5-4 and TRBJ1-1; D is possibly TRBD1 (5 bases). This CDR3 comprises 15 residues. Looked up from germline, CDR1 is SGHNT and CDR2 is YYREEE (reference sequence). The V end was cut by 0 bases, the J end by 6 bases, with 15 bases between. CDR3 loop: CASSLGQGRMSEAFF. CDR3 nucleotide sequence: TGTGCCAGCAGCTTGGGGCAGGGAAGAATGTCTGAAGCTTTCTTT.

J is TRBJ2-7 and V is TRBV10-2; 10 nucleotides line up with TRBD2. The V gene's germline CDR1 is WSHSY and CDR2 SAAADI. CDR3 length: 11 residues. V lost 10 bases to trimming and J lost 6 bases; unmatched junction nucleotides: 3. The CDR3 DNA is TGCGCCACCGGGACTAGCGTCGAGCAGTACTTC. As protein: CATGTSVEQYF.

The chain links TRBV18 to TRBJ2-7; the match to TRBD2 covers 9 bases. The CDR3 loop spans 14 amino acids. The ends lost 4 bases at V and 3 bases at J; junction bases unmatched: 4. Germline lookup yields CDR1 KGHSH and CDR2 LQKENI. CDR3 residues: CASSRGLASYEQYF. CDR3 nucleotide sequence: TGTGCCAGCTCACGCGGACTAGCGAGCTACGAGCAGTACTTC.

The chain uses TRBV15 and TRBJ2-5; D possibly corresponds to TRBD2 (7 bases). The length of the CDR3 is 16 residues. The V end lost 0 bases, the J end lost 4 bases, and 15 bases lay between the germline ends. The germline V gene has CDR1 LNHNV and CDR2 YYDKDF (reference sequence). The CDR3 nucleotides read TGTGCCACCAGCAGAGACCCAACTGGGGGGGCAGAGACCCAGTACTTC. Amino acid sequence: CATSRDPTGGAETQYF.

V and J are TRBV9 and TRBJ2-5; D might be TRBD2 (6 bases). This CDR3 spans 15 amino acids. V was shortened by 0 bases and J by 1 base, with 10 bases between the two germline ends. Germline CDR1 SGDLS, CDR2 YYNGEE. The CDR3 DNA is TGTGCCAGCAGCGTAGGGGCGGGGCTCCAAGAGACCCAGTACTTC. It specifies CASSVGAGLQETQYF.

The rearrangement joins TRBV15 to TRBJ2-5, with a possible D match to TRBD2 (5 bases). The CDR3 runs to 14 residues. V was shortened by 1 base and J by 5 bases, with 11 bases between the two germline ends. Germline values: CDR1 LNHNV, CDR2 YYDKDF (reference sequence). CDR3 in amino acids: CATSRGGSGETQYF. The DNA for the CDR3 is TGTGCCACCAGCAGAGGAGGGTCCGGTGAGACCCAGTACTTC.

CDR3 nucleotide sequence: TGCGCCAGCAGCTTGTTTATCGGGCAGGGGGGCAGCACTGAAGCTTTCTTT. This translates into CASSLFIGQGGSTEAFF. V and J are TRBV5-1 and TRBJ1-1; 7 bases are a match to TRBD1. The germline CDR1 and CDR2 sequences are SGHRS and YFSETQ. The CDR3 sequence is 17 residues long. Germline trimming cut 1 base from V and 4 bases from J; bases unmatched to any gene: 13.

Here the CDR3 reads CSVEYFSRGLGTEAFF. For the CDR3, the DNA is TGCAGCGTTGAATACTTCTCTAGGGGGCTGGGGACTGAAGCTTTCTTT. The V gene is TRBV29-1, the J gene TRBJ1-1, with 7 bases fitting TRBD1. The CDR3 spans 16 residues. The junction had 14 bases not matched to a gene; V was cut back by 2 bases and J by 5 bases. Germline loops: CDR1 SQVTM, CDR2 ANQGSEA.

The V call is TRBV7-2, the J call TRBJ1-2; D is uncertain. Trimming removed 4 bases from V and 0 bases from J, with 12 bases in between. This CDR3 has 15 amino acids. The V gene's germline CDR1 is SGHTA and CDR2 FQGNSA. CDR3 sequence (DNA): TGTGCCAGCAGCTACAGCCGCTCGCCTAACTATGGCTACACCTTC. Encoded protein: CASSYSRSPNYGYTF.

V and J are TRBV4-1 and TRBJ1-1, with D perhaps TRBD1 (5 bases). V was pared by 2 bases and J by 1 base, with 5 bases between. This CDR3 has 13 amino acids. CDR1 is MGHRA and CDR2 is YSYEKL in the germline V gene. For the CDR3, the DNA is TGCGCCAGCAGCCAAACAGGGAACACTGAAGCTTTCTTT. Residues: CASSQTGNTEAFF.

The rearrangement uses TRBV29-1 and TRBJ2-2; no firm D call. The germline gives CDR1 SQVTM, CDR2 ANQGSEA. The germline V and J ends were trimmed by 4 bases and 3 bases, with 12 bases remaining between them. The CDR3 length is 14 residues. The CDR3 DNA is TGCAGCGTTGGGCAAAATACATACACCGGGGAGCTGTTTTTT. Its translation: CSVGQNTYTGELFF.

The chain is built from TRBV6-6 and TRBJ2-5; weak D call: TRBD2 (6 bases). Trimming stripped 6 bases from V and 4 bases from J, with 21 bases between. The CDR3 contains 16 residues. Looked up from germline, CDR1 is MNHNY and CDR2 is SVGAGI (reference sequence). CDR3: CASSPLRLVRAETQYF. The DNA for the CDR3 is TGTGCCAGCAGCCCACTCAGACTAGTAAGGGCAGAGACCCAGTACTTC.

Only a few counts were recorded for this clone. Other DNA sequences in this specimen translate into the identical CDR3. The chain has TRBV5-1 and TRBJ1-4; 10 bases fit TRBD1. The CDR3 has 15 residues. V was clipped by 0 bases and J by 8 bases; unmatched bases: 4. The germline gives CDR1 SGHRS, CDR2 YFSETQ. The CDR3 here is CASSLAGTGDEKLFF. DNA of the CDR3: TGCGCCAGCAGCTTGGCCGGGACAGGGGACGAAAAACTGTTTTTT.

The V and J genes are TRBV28 and TRBJ2-2, with 8 bases identical to TRBD1. The CDR3 extends over 14 amino acids. In germline, CDR1 is MDHEN, CDR2 SYDVKM. V lost 3 bases and J lost 7; bases outside the gene matches: 4. Written as DNA, the CDR3 is TGTGCCAGCAGTTTGGACAGGGTCGTCGGGGAGCTGTTTTTT. It is translated as CASSLDRVVGELFF. The full variable domain, completed using reference TRBV28 and TRBJ2-2, is DVKVTQSSRYLVKRTGEKVFLECVQDMDHENMFWYRQDPGLGLRLIYFSYDVKMKEKGDIPEGYSVSREKKERFSLILESASTNQTSMYLCASSLDRVVGELFFGEGSRLTVL.

The chain combines TRBV19 with TRBJ2-5; the match to TRBD2 covers 11 bases. The end of the DNA fits TRBJ2-7 better, so the J call may be wrong. CDR1 and CDR2 (germline): LNHDA, SQIVND (reference sequence). The CDR3 is 14 residues long. The DNA for the CDR3 is TGTGCCAGTAGGCCTAGCGGGGGGCTCGACGAGCAGTACTTC. The encoded protein is CASRPSGGLDEQYF.

The CDR3 bases are TGTGCCAGCAGGGACAGGGGGTCCTGGAAACTGTTTTTT. Protein sequence: CASRDRGSWKLFF. The J gene is TRBJ1-4, the V gene TRBV25-1, with 10 bases lining up with TRBD1. CDR1 and CDR2 from the germline V gene are MGHDK and SYGVNS. The CDR3 contains 13 residues. V lost 6 bases and J lost 11; bases outside the gene matches: 6. Using reference TRBV25-1 and TRBJ1-4 for the parts outside the CDR3, the full variable domain is EADIYQTPRYLVIGTGKKITLECSQTMGHDKMYWYQQDPGMELHLIHYSYGVNSTEKGDLSSESTVSRIRTEHFPLTLESARPSHTSQYLCASRDRGSWKLFFGSGTQLSVL.

V gene TRBV9 combines with J gene TRBJ2-7; 9 bases map to TRBD1. The CDR3 has 16 amino acids. V gave up 4 bases and J gave up 0 bases; unmatched junction bases: 8. Germline V gene sequence: CDR1 SGDLS, CDR2 YYNGEE. The CDR3 is CASSPSGTGSSYEQYF. CDR3 DNA: TGTGCCAGCAGCCCCTCCGGGACAGGGAGCTCCTACGAGCAGTACTTC.

The gene calls are TRBV5-1 and TRBJ1-6; 10 positions match TRBD1. This CDR3 comprises 14 residues. J lost 8 bases, V lost 8 bases, and 7 bases had no gene match. The V gene's germline CDR1 is SGHRS and CDR2 YFSETQ. The CDR3: CASGQGDLDSPLHF. The CDR3 DNA reads TGCGCCAGTGGACAGGGGGATTTGGATTCACCCCTCCACTTT.

The chain employs TRBV11-2 and TRBJ1-1; 7 nucleotides line up with TRBD1. There are 15 residues in the CDR3. Germline-derived CDR1 and CDR2 are SGHAT and FQNNGV. Trimming at V came to 5 bases and at J to 1 base, leaving 7 bases not matched to a gene. The CDR3 region is CASSGHRGKNTEAFF. CDR3 DNA: TGTGCCAGCAGCGGTCACAGGGGTAAGAACACTGAAGCTTTCTTT.

This clone was recorded a few times. V gene TRBV27 combines with J gene TRBJ1-1; weak D call: TRBD1 (5 bases). Germline CDR1 reads MNHEY; CDR2 reads SMNVEV (reference sequence). This CDR3 is built from 16 residues. V gave up 0 bases and J gave up 0 bases, with 11 bases separating them. The CDR3 coding sequence is TGTGCCAGCAGTTTATCGCCAGGGATTATGAACACTGAAGCTTTCTTT. It is translated as CASSLSPGIMNTEAFF.

Only a few counts were recorded for this clone. One junction end does not reproduce the germline sequence, and a read error may be involved. V gene TRBV6-5 combines with J gene TRBJ1-1, with 7 bases lining up with TRBD1. Germline CDR1 MNHEY, CDR2 SVGAGI. The CDR3 runs to 13 residues. CDR3 region: CASSDRENTEAFF. The CDR3 DNA sequence: TGCGCCAGCAGTGACAGGGAGAACACTGAAGCTTTCTTT.

This sequence joins TRBV27 and TRBJ1-5; 9 bases fit TRBD1. From germline, CDR1 is MNHEY and CDR2 SMNVEV (reference sequence). J was trimmed by 5 bases and V by 1 base; bases with no gene match: 6. This CDR3 is built from 16 residues. Written as DNA, the CDR3 is TGTGCCAGCAGTTTATACTCCCGGGACAGGGATCAGCCCCAGCATTTT. Amino acid sequence: CASSLYSRDRDQPQHF.

This clone was seen a single time. The V and J genes are TRBV5-4 and TRBJ1-1; D not resolved. V was shortened by 5 bases and J by 0 bases, with 5 bases between the two germline ends. Per germline, CDR1 SGHNT and CDR2 YYREEE (reference sequence). The CDR3 is made up of 12 amino acids. The CDR3 region has the DNA TGTGCCAGCAGTCCATTGAACACTGAAGCTTTCTTT. Protein: CASSPLNTEAFF.